These 2 T cell receptor beta chains were sequenced from one sample in a study of CD8 T cells in Susac syndrome. Random-hexamer reverse transcription was applied to roughly 0.5 to 1 ug RNA. TCRdb reprocessed the immunoSEQ multiplex PCR reads via MiXCR and lists one record per CDR3 protein. Of 90,000 to 150,000 distinct CDR3 sequences in the sample, roughly 91% were seen once. Input material: CD4+ T cells from PBMCs. Every receptor here comes from a human donor in good health.

The chain uses TRBV14 and TRBJ2-7; D gene unclear. CDR3 size: 14 residues. The germline CDR1 and CDR2 sequences are SGHDN and FVKESK. The V gene lost 2 bases and the J gene lost 7 bases, with 15 bases spanning the gap. The CDR3 bases are TGTGCCAGCAGCCAATTATGGCCTCTAGGGGAGCAGTACTTC. As protein: CASSQLWPLGEQYF.

V usage is TRBV15 and J usage is TRBJ1-6; tentatively, D is TRBD1 (6 bases). With 0 bases removed from V and 12 bases from J, the gap between germline ends came to 27 bases. Germline V CDR1 and CDR2: LNHNV, YYDKDF (reference sequence). This CDR3 has 19 residues. The DNA for the CDR3 is TGTGCCACCAGCAGAGATCCCGGGACACTGCTTTCTCAGAATGTACCCCTCCACTTT. Its protein product is CATSRDPGTLLSQNVPLHF.